This paragraph covers one T cell receptor beta chain sequence. Its antigen remains unidentified. Gene names and germline match the mouse. The read comes to an end 4 residues before the CDR3 does, leaving the germline J gene to fill in the end. The pooled cutaneous lymph node cells were sorted using several markers (CD4, CD8alpha, NKG2D, NKG2ACE and others). This specimen belongs to a study of CD8+ T cells in alopecia areata. About the study: Grafting placed skin from approximately 6-12-month-old C3H/HeJ donors with spontaneous alopecia onto roughly 6-10-week-old female C3H/HeJ mice. The study's findings and limits: Normal skin's resident alphabeta T cells are sequenced alongside lesional scalp T cells. Possibly because of HLA-related factors, TCR sharing was less clear across patients than in mice. Compared with normal scalp, lesional scalp had higher clonality and more expanded CD8+ clones.

RNA extraction was followed by reverse transcription into cDNA, which acted as the sequencing template. Generated by immunoSEQ multiplex PCR, the TCRdb table keeps only in-frame clones and is missing some. Singletons are absent from the sample, which has about 300,000 clones. CDR1 and CDR2 from the germline V gene are SGHDT and FRDEAV. This CDR3 contains 15 residues. Trimming at V came to 2 bases and at J to 3 bases, leaving 4 bases not matched to a gene. The source is a C3H/HeJ mouse with alopecia areata. The strain is characterized by the MHC haplotype H2-k. V is TRBV14 and J is TRBJ2-1, with 8 bases matching TRBD1. Sequencing used CD4+ T cells sorted from a lymph node. The sequenced CDR3 bases are TGTGCCAGCAGTTTTTTCACAGGGGGCTATGCT. Its protein is CASSFFTGGYA. The whole CDR3 is CASSFFTGGYAEQFF. The full variable domain, completed using reference TRBV14 and TRBJ2-1, is EAGVTQSPRYAVLQEGQAVSFWCDPISGHDTLYWYQQPRDQGPQLLVYFRDEAVIDNSQLPSDRFSAVRPKGTNSTLKIQSAKQGDTATYLCASSFFTGGYAEQFFGPGTRLTVL.